The 26 T cell receptor beta chains below all came from one sample that was sequenced in a study of blood T cell repertoires in COVID-19. TCRdb keeps only in-frame clones here, not all; method: immunoSEQ multiplex PCR. The sample includes around 270,000 clones, 80% to 85% of them seen just once. The sequenced material came from peripheral blood. The source is a man in his 60s with acute or convalescent COVID-19.

The CDR3 region has the DNA TGTGCCAGCAAGAGTAGGTCCAGCGAGACCCGGCGTGGCGAGCAGTACTTC. Its translation is CASKSRSSETRRGEQYF. The chain links TRBV11-2 to TRBJ2-7, with D unresolved. Germline lookup yields CDR1 SGHAT and CDR2 FQNNGV. V was clipped by 7 bases and J by 6 bases, with 28 bases between them. CDR3 length: 17 amino acids.

The genes are TRBV30 and TRBJ1-2, with 7 bases lining up with TRBD1. Germline V gives CDR1 GTSNPN, CDR2 SVGIG (reference sequence). There are 14 residues in the CDR3. Trimming cost V 7 bases and J 2 bases; bases outside gene matches: 10. This chain's CDR3 is CASWDSPTNYGYTF. The CDR3 nucleotides read TGTGCCTCATGGGACAGCCCAACCAACTATGGCTACACCTTC.

The chain combines TRBV9 with TRBJ2-2, with a possible D match to TRBD1 (5 bases). V gave up 4 bases and J gave up 4 bases, with 17 bases separating them. The germline V gene encodes CDR1 SGDLS and CDR2 YYNGEE. The CDR3 sequence is 16 residues long. This CDR3 reads CASSQGPPGGTGELFF. The CDR3 nucleotides are TGTGCCAGCAGCCAGGGCCCTCCCGGTGGCACCGGGGAGCTGTTTTTT.

The rearrangement joins TRBV2 to TRBJ2-1, with 10 bases lining up with TRBD2. CDR3 length: 14 residues. Germline V CDR1 and CDR2: SNHLY, FYNNEI. V was pared by 9 bases and J by 5 bases, with 7 bases of the junction left unmatched. Here the CDR3 reads CASRLAGKDNEQFF. DNA for the CDR3: TGTGCCAGTAGACTAGCGGGTAAAGACAATGAGCAGTTCTTC.

The CDR3 here is CASSFRQGRRNEQFF. CDR3 DNA sequence: TGTGCCAGCAGCTTCCGACAAGGAAGACGCAATGAGCAGTTCTTC. The chain is built from TRBV7-3 and TRBJ2-1, with D unclear. Germline assignment: CDR1 SGHTA and CDR2 FQGTGA. The CDR3 runs 15 residues. V was cut by 3 bases and J by 6 bases, with 15 bases left in between. The full variable domain, completed using reference TRBV7-3 and TRBJ2-1, is GAGVSQTPSNKVTEKGKYVELRCDPISGHTALYWYRQSLGQGPEFLIYFQGTGAADDSGLPNDRFFAVRPEGSVSTLKIQRTERGDSAVYLCASSFRQGRRNEQFFGPGTRLTVL.

In its sample, this clone was seen a few times. The J gene is TRBJ2-7, the V gene TRBV28; tentatively, D is TRBD1 (5 bases). In germline, CDR1 is MDHEN, CDR2 SYDVKM. Trimming took 3 bases from V and 6 from J, leaving 15 bases between them. The CDR3 contains 14 residues. The DNA of the CDR3 is TGTGCCAGCAGTTTTCTGAGACGGACACCCGAGCAGTACTTC. It codes for CASSFLRRTPEQYF. The variable domain in full, completed from reference TRBV28 and TRBJ2-7, reads DVKVTQSSRYLVKRTGEKVFLECVQDMDHENMFWYRQDPGLGLRLIYFSYDVKMKEKGDIPEGYSVSREKKERFSLILESASTNQTSMYLCASSFLRRTPEQYFGPGTRLTVT.

The rearrangement joins TRBV6-1 to TRBJ2-1; TRBD1 matches at 8 bases. V trimming: 3 bases; J trimming: 4 bases; junction bases outside the gene matches: 5. CDR3 length: 15 residues. Germline V gene data show CDR1 as MNHNS and CDR2 as SASEGT. The CDR3 DNA reads TGTGCCAGCAGTGACCGACAGGGGATGTACAATGAGCAGTTCTTC. Its protein is CASSDRQGMYNEQFF.

DNA of the CDR3: TGCGCCAGCAGCCAAGATCTGGTGAGGACAGGATATTTCTTC. This codes for CASSQDLVRTGYFF. The genes are TRBV4-1 and TRBJ2-1, with 7 bases fitting TRBD1. V lost 0 bases and J lost 16; bases outside the gene matches: 12. The length of the CDR3 is 14 residues. Germline lookup yields CDR1 MGHRA and CDR2 YSYEKL.

CDR3 bases: TGTGCCAGCAGCGACGTGAGGGGAAGGAGGGCTGAAGCTTTCTTT. Its protein is CASSDVRGRRAEAFF. The genes are TRBV6-5 and TRBJ1-1, with D possibly TRBD1 on 5 matching bases. The germline V and J ends were trimmed by 6 bases and 6 bases, with 20 bases remaining between them. There are 15 residues in the CDR3. Germline CDR1 MNHEY, CDR2 SVGAGI.

The chain links TRBV18 to TRBJ1-2; no reliable D call. Germline loops: CDR1 KGHSH, CDR2 LQKENI. V was cut by 0 bases and J by 4 bases, with 6 bases left in between. The CDR3 sequence is 13 residues long. The CDR3 DNA reads TGTGCCAGCTCACCACCTAGTGGCTATGGCTACACCTTC. Its translation: CASSPPSGYGYTF.

The chain uses TRBV5-5 and TRBJ1-4; TRBD1 is a possible D gene (5 bases). CDR1 and CDR2 (germline): SGHKS, YYEKEE (reference sequence). The CDR3 has 17 residues. Trimming shortened V by 4 bases and J by 5 bases, and 21 bases separated the two germline ends. The DNA for the CDR3 is TGTGCCAGCAGCGCTTTAGATGCGGGACGGAGAAATGAAAAACTGTTTTTT. The encoded protein is CASSALDAGRRNEKLFF.

This clone has only one observation. This chain connects TRBV18 to TRBJ2-3; 9 bases agree with TRBD2. Germline CDR1 is KGHSH and CDR2 is LQKENI. V lost 3 bases, J lost 0 bases, and 7 bases stayed unmatched. This CDR3 has 17 amino acids. CDR3 bases: TGTGCCAGCTCACCCCTCACTAGCGGGCCTAGCACAGATACGCAGTATTTT. It translates to CASSPLTSGPSTDTQYF.

The chain is built from TRBV4-3 and TRBJ2-1, with TRBD2 matching 8 bases. CDR1 is LGHNA and CDR2 is YSLEER in the germline V gene. J was trimmed by 8 bases and V by 3 bases; bases with no gene match: 9. The CDR3 runs 15 residues. The CDR3 DNA follows: TGCGCCAGCAGCCAGGTTAGCGGGATTGGCTATGAGCAGTTCTTC. Amino acid sequence: CASSQVSGIGYEQFF.

The chain recombines TRBV10-3 with TRBJ1-5; 7 bases agree with TRBD1. This CDR3 is built from 16 residues. V dropped 3 bases and J dropped 3; count of bases not matched to a gene: 8. Germline V gene sequence: CDR1 ENHRY, CDR2 SYGVKD. This CDR3 is CAISEWATGHNQPQHF. DNA for the CDR3: TGTGCCATCAGTGAATGGGCGACAGGGCACAATCAGCCCCAGCATTTT.

This chain joins TRBV4-3 and TRBJ1-1; D perhaps matches TRBD1 (6 bases). Germline V gene data show CDR1 as LGHNA and CDR2 as YSLEER. This CDR3 comprises 13 residues. Trimming removed 4 bases at V and 1 base at J, with 7 bases between. CDR3 nucleotide sequence: TGCGCCAGCAGCCGGGACAAGAACACTGAAGCTTTCTTT. Amino acids: CASSRDKNTEAFF.

V and J are TRBV30 and TRBJ1-1; 10 nucleotides match TRBD1. This CDR3 region has 13 residues. Germline CDR1 and CDR2: GTSNPN and SVGIG (reference sequence). Losses at the gene ends were 4 bases for V and 4 bases for J; bases not matched to a gene: 3. The DNA for the CDR3 is TGTGCCTGGAAAGGACAGGGGGTCACTGAAGCTTTCTTT. It is translated as CAWKGQGVTEAFF.

V usage is TRBV2 and J usage is TRBJ2-5; D might be TRBD1 (6 bases). V dropped 7 bases and J dropped 1 base, with 16 bases sitting between them. CDR1 and CDR2 from the germline V gene are SNHLY and FYNNEI. This CDR3 spans 15 amino acids. CDR3 sequence (DNA): TGTGCCAGCACCAATAGTAGGACAGCCCAAGAGACCCAGTACTTC. It yields the protein CASTNSRTAQETQYF.

The chain couples TRBV6-5 to TRBJ2-7; 11 bases fit TRBD2. V dropped 4 bases and J dropped 4; count of bases not matched to a gene: 6. Germline values: CDR1 MNHEY, CDR2 SVGAGI. CDR3 size: 15 residues. As DNA, the CDR3 is TGTGCCAGCAGTTCAGACTCTAGCGGGAGGTACGAGCAGTACTTC. It is translated as CASSSDSSGRYEQYF.

The V and J genes are TRBV27 and TRBJ2-5; D gene uncertain. Trimming pared 7 bases from V and 2 bases from J, leaving 5 bases between. Germline V CDR1 and CDR2: MNHEY, SMNVEV (reference sequence). The CDR3 has 11 residues. The chain's CDR3 is CASIFQETQYF. DNA for the CDR3: TGTGCCAGCATCTTTCAAGAGACCCAGTACTTC.

This chain uses TRBV3-1 (or the pseudogene TRBV3-2) with TRBJ2-7, with a weak D call TRBD1 (6 bases). The CDR3 extends over 14 amino acids. V was clipped by 0 bases and J by 3 bases, with 9 bases between them. The germline CDR1 and CDR2 sequences are LGHDT and YNNKEL (reference sequence). CDR3 DNA sequence: TGTGCCAGCAGCCAAGAGGACAGATTCTACGAGCAGTACTTC. Protein sequence: CASSQEDRFYEQYF.

The V call is TRBV12-3 or TRBV12-4, the J call TRBJ1-2; 7 bases match TRBD1. V was pared by 3 bases and J by 7 bases, with 2 bases of the junction left unmatched. The CDR3 has 12 residues. The CDR3 here is CASSLGQSGYTF. CDR3 bases: TGTGCCAGCAGTTTGGGACAGAGTGGCTACACCTTC.

The chain employs TRBV15 and TRBJ2-7; possibly TRBD1 for D (6 bases). Per the germline V gene, CDR1 is LNHNV and CDR2 is YYDKDF (reference sequence). This CDR3 region has 16 residues. V shed 6 bases and J shed 0 bases, with 18 bases lying between them. CDR3 in DNA: TGTGCCACCAGGAGTACGGACAGTCCCAACTCCTACGAGCAGTACTTC. Amino acid sequence: CATRSTDSPNSYEQYF.

The rearrangement links TRBV28 to TRBJ1-4; 8 nucleotides agree with TRBD1. Per germline, CDR1 MDHEN and CDR2 SYDVKM. The V and J ends lost 1 base and 7 bases, in that order; junction bases with no gene match: 5. This CDR3 has 15 amino acids. The CDR3 protein is CASSLYQGAREKLFF. The DNA for the CDR3 is TGTGCCAGCAGTTTATACCAGGGGGCGCGTGAAAAACTGTTTTTT.

This chain uses TRBV27 with TRBJ2-7; 12 positions agree with TRBD2. The V gene's germline CDR1 is MNHEY and CDR2 SMNVEV (reference sequence). J gave up 8 bases and V 9 bases, and 23 bases lay outside the gene matches. This CDR3 is 18 amino acids long. The CDR3 here is CARTRRPGLAGWVNQQYF. The CDR3 bases are TGTGCCAGGACCCGAAGACCGGGACTAGCGGGTTGGGTAAACCAGCAGTACTTC.

This clone was recorded only once. The V and J genes are TRBV7-6 and TRBJ2-7; TRBD1 agrees at 10 bases. The junction had 25 bases not matched to a gene; V was cut back by 5 bases and J by 3 bases. Germline V lookup: CDR1 SGHVS, CDR2 FNYEAQ. The CDR3 loop spans 21 amino acids. CDR3 sequence reads: CASSLRPGGQGSSISNYEQYF. CDR3 in DNA: TGTGCCAGCAGCCTAAGGCCGGGGGGACAGGGGTCTTCCATATCAAACTACGAGCAGTACTTC.

This clone was observed a few times. The chain couples TRBV3-1 (or the pseudogene TRBV3-2) to TRBJ1-1, with 8 bases identical to TRBD1. V lost 5 bases, J lost 11 bases, and 10 bases stayed unmatched. This CDR3 is 13 amino acids long. Germline lookup yields CDR1 LGHDT and CDR2 YNNKEL (reference sequence). In nucleotides, the CDR3 is TGTGCCAGCAGCTCTTGGGACAGGTCGAACGCTTTCTTT. This sequence encodes CASSSWDRSNAFF.